The 8 T cell receptor beta chains presented below share a single source sample, sequenced in a study of blood T cell repertoires in COVID-19. The table came from immunoSEQ multiplex PCR; TCRdb's copy has only in-frame clones and leaves some out. The sample has approximately 260,000 clones, approximately 86% seen once. The specimen sequenced was peripheral blood. Every receptor here comes from a man between 18 and 35 years old with active or convalescent COVID-19.

The chain recombines TRBV10-3 with TRBJ2-6, with D perhaps TRBD2 (5 bases). The CDR3 totals 18 residues. Germline CDR1 and CDR2: ENHRY and SYGVKD. V was pared by 4 bases and J by 0 bases, with 16 bases between. The CDR3 here is CAISGPGSSISGANVLTF. As DNA, the CDR3 is TGTGCCATCAGTGGTCCGGGGTCCTCAATCTCTGGGGCCAACGTCCTGACTTTC.

CDR3 coding DNA: TGTGCGCTGGGTGGCGGGACCGGGGAGCTGTTTTTT. Encoded protein: CALGGGTGELFF. The chain is built from TRBV12-3 or TRBV12-4 and TRBJ2-2, with D tentatively TRBD2 (5 bases). This CDR3 comprises 12 residues.

This clone was detected only a few times. CDR3 coding DNA: TGTGCCAGCAGCGAGGGGACAGGGTCATACGAGACCCAGTACTTC. It codes for CASSEGTGSYETQYF. The chain is built from TRBV5-4 and TRBJ2-5; 9 bases align to TRBD1. Germline CDR1 reads SGHNT; CDR2 reads YYREEE (reference sequence). The CDR3 has 15 amino acids. The V and J ends lost 4 bases and 5 bases, in that order; junction bases with no gene match: 9.

This rearrangement joins TRBV30 to TRBJ1-5; D might be TRBD1 (5 bases). The CDR3 covers 16 residues. Germline V lookup: CDR1 GTSNPN, CDR2 SVGIG (reference sequence). Trimming took 1 base from V and 0 from J, leaving 13 bases between them. This CDR3 is CAWSGERGYSNQPQHF. CDR3 sequence (DNA): TGTGCCTGGAGTGGAGAACGGGGGTATAGCAATCAGCCCCAGCATTTT.

The chain carries TRBV28 and TRBJ1-1; D unclear. The CDR3 is 13 residues long. CDR1 MDHEN and CDR2 SYDVKM come from the germline V gene. V lost 6 bases and J 6 bases, leaving 14 bases between the germline ends. CDR3 loop: CASSFQVVPEAFF. CDR3 coding DNA: TGTGCCAGCAGCTTTCAGGTGGTCCCTGAAGCTTTCTTT.

The rearrangement links TRBV4-3 to TRBJ2-1; D ambiguous. The V gene lost 1 base and the J gene lost 0 bases, with 10 bases spanning the gap. Germline V gives CDR1 LGHNA, CDR2 YSLEER. The CDR3 has 16 amino acids. The CDR3 protein is CASSQAYLSSYNEQFF. CDR3 nucleotide sequence: TGCGCCAGCAGCCAAGCCTACTTGAGCTCCTACAATGAGCAGTTCTTC.

For the CDR3, the DNA is TGCAGCGTTGAACTAGCGGATAGCACAGATACGCAGTATTTT. It is translated as CSVELADSTDTQYF. The chain has TRBV29-1 and TRBJ2-3, with 7 positions matching TRBD2. CDR3 length: 14 residues. The V gene end was trimmed by 2 bases and the J gene end by 0 bases; junction bases not matched to a gene: 2. Germline V CDR1 and CDR2: SQVTM, ANQGSEA.

The chain joins TRBV11-3 to TRBJ1-1, with 8 positions matching TRBD1. Germline values: CDR1 SGHNT, CDR2 YENEEA. The CDR3 loop spans 15 amino acids. V lost 7 bases to trimming and J lost 6 bases; unmatched junction nucleotides: 13. Here the CDR3 DNA reads TGTGCCAGCACCACATCGGACAGGGAAGTGCCTGAAGCTTTCTTT. Protein sequence: CASTTSDREVPEAFF. Filled out from reference TRBV11-3 and TRBJ1-1, the complete variable domain reads EAGVVQSPRYKIIEKKQPVAFWCNPISGHNTLYWYLQNLGQGPELLIRYENEEAVDDSQLPKDRFSAERLKGVDSTLKIQPAELGDSAVYLCASTTSDREVPEAFFGQGTRLTVV.